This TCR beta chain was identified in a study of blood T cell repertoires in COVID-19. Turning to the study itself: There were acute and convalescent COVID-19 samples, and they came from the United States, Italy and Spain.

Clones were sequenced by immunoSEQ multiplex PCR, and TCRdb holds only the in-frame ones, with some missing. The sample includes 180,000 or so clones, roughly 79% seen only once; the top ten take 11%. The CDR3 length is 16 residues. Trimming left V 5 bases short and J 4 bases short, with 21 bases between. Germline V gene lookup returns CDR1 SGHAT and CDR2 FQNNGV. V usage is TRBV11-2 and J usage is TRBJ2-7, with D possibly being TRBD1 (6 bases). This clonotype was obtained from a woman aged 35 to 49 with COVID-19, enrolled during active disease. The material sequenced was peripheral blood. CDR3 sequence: CASSPLTGSRLYEQYF. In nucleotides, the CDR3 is TGTGCCAGCAGCCCCCTAACAGGGTCCCGGCTATACGAGCAGTACTTC.